The 16 T cell receptor beta chains given below trace back to one sample, sequenced in a study of beta chain features in type 1 diabetes. General study findings and limits: TCRB CDR3s were moderately but significantly shorter in Type 1 diabetes patients in all four CD4+ subsets.

What was sequenced were expressed TCRB transcripts, since all of the isolated RNA had been reverse transcribed. Only in-frame clones appear in the TCRdb table, and some are missing; sequencing was by immunoSEQ multiplex PCR. The sample includes around 340,000 clones, approximately 10% of them seen just once. Antigen specificity for these receptors is unknown. The specimen sequenced was central memory CD4+ T cells from blood. All receptors come from a man aged 30-40 years with type 1 diabetes.

This clone was seen more than once but under ten times. The chain employs TRBV2 and TRBJ1-6; TRBD1 matches 7 bases. This CDR3 is built from 14 residues. CDR1 and CDR2 from the germline V gene are SNHLY and FYNNEI. With V trimmed by 7 bases and J by 10 bases, 10 bases remained unmatched. In nucleotides, the CDR3 is TGTGCCAGCACCAACCGGGACAGCATATCACCCCTCCACTTT. Protein sequence: CASTNRDSISPLHF.

This clone has more than one count but fewer than ten. V gene TRBV29-1 combines with J gene TRBJ2-2; TRBD1 matches 8 bases. The CDR3 runs to 14 residues. Germline-derived CDR1 and CDR2 are SQVTM and ANQGSEA. V dropped 8 bases and J dropped 2; count of bases not matched to a gene: 7. Written as DNA, the CDR3 is TGCAGCATCCAGACAGGGGTAAACACCGGGGAGCTGTTTTTT. As protein: CSIQTGVNTGELFF.

The gene calls are TRBV28 and TRBJ2-1; no clear D gene. Germline lookup yields CDR1 MDHEN and CDR2 SYDVKM. This CDR3 contains 14 residues. Deletions cut 6 bases from V and 5 bases from J, with 14 bases between. The CDR3 nucleotides are TGTGCCAGCAGGGAGCTCCGGGCCGACAATGAGCAGTTCTTC. Amino acid sequence: CASRELRADNEQFF.

V is TRBV18 and J is TRBJ2-7; possible D gene TRBD2, 6 bases. Germline CDR1 is KGHSH and CDR2 is LQKENI. V was pared by 2 bases and J by 3 bases, with 14 bases between. The CDR3 extends over 15 amino acids. CDR3 in DNA: TGTGCCAGCTCACCATACCCCCAGGAGGGCTACGAGCAGTACTTC. As protein: CASSPYPQEGYEQYF. Filled out from reference TRBV18 and TRBJ2-7, the complete variable domain reads NAGVMQNPRHLVRRRGQEARLRCSPMKGHSHVYWYRQLPEEGLKFMVYLQKENIIDESGMPKERFSAEFPKEGPSILRIQQVVRGDSAAYFCASSPYPQEGYEQYFGPGTRLTVT.

This clone has only a few counts. This rearrangement joins TRBV7-9 to TRBJ2-1; 11 bases align to TRBD1. CDR1 and CDR2 (germline): SEHNR, FQNEAQ (reference sequence). Trimming took 4 bases from V and 6 from J; bases not matched to a gene: 8. This CDR3 region has 16 residues. The chain's CDR3 is CASSSLPGQGGNEQFF. In DNA form, the CDR3 reads TGTGCCAGCAGCTCCCTCCCGGGACAGGGGGGCAATGAGCAGTTCTTC.

The rearrangement links TRBV7-2 to TRBJ2-3; 9 bases match TRBD2. Germline V gene lookup returns CDR1 SGHTA and CDR2 FQGNSA. The CDR3 is 16 residues long. J lost 4 bases, V lost 5 bases, and 10 bases had no gene match. CDR3 residues: CASSGTGTSSADTQYF. The CDR3 DNA reads as TGTGCCAGCAGCGGAACCGGGACTAGCTCCGCAGATACGCAGTATTTT.

As regards this clone: Other DNA sequences within the sample encode an identical CDR3. The CDR3 is CASSLRGGATDTQYF. CDR3 coding DNA: TGTGCCAGCAGCCTCAGAGGCGGGGCCACAGATACGCAGTATTTT. The J gene is TRBJ2-3, the V gene TRBV7-9, with a weak D call TRBD2 (6 bases). This CDR3 is 15 amino acids long. Germline-derived CDR1 and CDR2 are SEHNR and FQNEAQ (reference sequence). V lost 5 bases, J lost 2 bases, and 14 bases lay in between.

This clone appeared a few times. The chain uses TRBV30 and TRBJ2-5; the match to TRBD2 covers 9 bases. The V segment lost 6 bases and the J segment 5 bases; nucleotides outside the gene matches: 4. Germline V gene sequence: CDR1 GTSNPN, CDR2 SVGIG (reference sequence). The CDR3 spans 12 residues. The CDR3 DNA reads as TGTGCCTGCGCGGGGGGGTCCGAGACCCAGTACTTC. Translating gives CACAGGSETQYF.

This clone was counted a few times. The chain carries TRBV7-9 and TRBJ1-4; weak D call: TRBD1 (5 bases). CDR3 length equals 14 residues. The V and J ends lost 1 base and 8 bases respectively, with 11 bases between them. Germline assignment: CDR1 SEHNR and CDR2 FQNEAQ (reference sequence). CDR3 protein: CASSLDAGTEKLFF. CDR3 coding DNA: TGTGCCAGCAGCTTAGACGCAGGGACCGAAAAACTGTTTTTT.

The chain recombines TRBV18 with TRBJ2-7; TRBD1 aligns across 9 bases. V lost 6 bases and J lost 5; bases outside the gene matches: 5. This CDR3 is built from 13 residues. Germline CDR1 KGHSH, CDR2 LQKENI. The CDR3 DNA reads as TGTGCCAGCTCGAGTGGACAGGGGAACGAGCAGTACTTC. Translated: CASSSGQGNEQYF.

This clone has a count of ten or more. At the DNA level, this CDR3 is encoded by other sequences in the same sample as well. This chain connects TRBV7-9 to TRBJ2-5; D may correspond to TRBD1 or TRBD2 (5 bases each). The length of the CDR3 is 13 residues. The ends were cut back, 4 bases at V and 2 bases at J, with 8 bases in the middle. In germline, CDR1 is SEHNR, CDR2 FQNEAQ (reference sequence). The CDR3 DNA reads TGTGCCAGCAGCTGGGGACCGCAAGAGACCCAGTACTTC. Translation gives CASSWGPQETQYF.

V and J are TRBV7-9 and TRBJ1-2; no definite D call. The germline V gene has CDR1 SEHNR and CDR2 FQNEAQ (reference sequence). Deletions cut 0 bases from V and 4 bases from J, with 12 bases between. This CDR3 contains 15 residues. CDR3 sequence (DNA): TGTGCCAGCAGCTTAGCGCCCAAGACAAGCTATGGCTACACCTTC. Protein sequence: CASSLAPKTSYGYTF.

The rearrangement joins TRBV7-2 to TRBJ2-1, with 8 bases that match TRBD2. With V trimmed by 3 bases and J by 6 bases, 7 bases remained unmatched. CDR1 and CDR2 from the germline V gene are SGHTA and FQGNSA. The CDR3 has 15 amino acids. CDR3 residues: CASSLVALAANEQFF. The CDR3 nucleotides read TGTGCCAGCAGCTTGGTTGCACTAGCGGCCAATGAGCAGTTCTTC.

The chain combines TRBV6-6 with TRBJ2-5; D not certain. CDR1 is MNHNY, CDR2 SVGAGI, per germline (reference sequence). The CDR3 sequence is 14 residues long. V was trimmed by 4 bases and J by 1 base, leaving 10 bases between them. The CDR3 sequence: CASSSLDPQETQYF. In DNA, the CDR3 is TGTGCCAGCAGTTCCCTCGATCCCCAAGAGACCCAGTACTTC.

This clone came up a few times. The V call is TRBV27, the J call TRBJ2-7, with D perhaps matching TRBD1 or TRBD2 (5 bases each). Looked up from germline, CDR1 is MNHEY and CDR2 is SMNVEV (reference sequence). V shed 5 bases and J shed 0 bases, with 20 bases lying between them. There are 17 residues in the CDR3. This chain's CDR3 is CASSPRKGSGSSYEQYF. The CDR3 region has the DNA TGTGCCAGCAGTCCTCGGAAGGGATCAGGGAGCTCCTACGAGCAGTACTTC.

V and J are TRBV2 and TRBJ2-2; 11 bases fit TRBD2. The trim removed 9 bases at V and 0 bases at J, leaving 3 bases unmatched. Per the germline V gene, CDR1 is SNHLY and CDR2 is FYNNEI. The CDR3 runs 15 residues. CDR3 nucleotides: TGTGCCAGTGGGACTAGCGGAACGAACACCGGGGAGCTGTTTTTT. Its protein product is CASGTSGTNTGELFF.